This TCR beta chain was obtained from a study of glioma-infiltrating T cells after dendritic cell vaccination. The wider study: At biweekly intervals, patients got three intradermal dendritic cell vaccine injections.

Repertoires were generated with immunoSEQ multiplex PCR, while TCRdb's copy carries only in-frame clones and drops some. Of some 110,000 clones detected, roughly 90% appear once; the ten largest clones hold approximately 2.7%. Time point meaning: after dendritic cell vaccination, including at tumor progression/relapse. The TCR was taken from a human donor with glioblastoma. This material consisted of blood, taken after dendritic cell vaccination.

CDR3 sequence: CASSPERTGGYGYTF. The DNA of the CDR3 is TGTGCCAGCTCACCAGAAAGGACAGGGGGCTATGGCTACACCTTC. V gene TRBV18 combines with J gene TRBJ1-2, with 10 nucleotides matching TRBD1. Trimming removed 2 bases from V and 4 bases from J; junction bases left unmatched: 4. CDR3 length: 15 residues. Germline lookup yields CDR1 KGHSH and CDR2 LQKENI.